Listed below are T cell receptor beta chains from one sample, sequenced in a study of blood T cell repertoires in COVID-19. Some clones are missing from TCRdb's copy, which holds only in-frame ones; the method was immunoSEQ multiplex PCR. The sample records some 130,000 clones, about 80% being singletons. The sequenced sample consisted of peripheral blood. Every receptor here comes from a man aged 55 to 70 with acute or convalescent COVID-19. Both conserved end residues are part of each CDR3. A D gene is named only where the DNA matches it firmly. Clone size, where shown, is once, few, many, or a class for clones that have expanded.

TGTGCCGGGCAACAGGGGGCGGAGGAAAAACTGTTTTTT,CAGQQGAEEKLFF,TRBJ1-4,TRBV7-9,TRBD1,-
TGTGCCTGGAGTGGCCGGGACAGGGGGCCTAATGAAAAACTGTTTTTT,CAWSGRDRGPNEKLFF,TRBJ1-4,TRBV30,TRBD1,-
TGTGCCAGCAGCCAAGATAAATATAACGAGCAGTACTTC,CASSQDKYNEQYF,TRBJ2-7,TRBV4-2,-,-
TGTGCCAGCAGTGACCGAGGGACAGGGCATGGCACTGAAGCTTTCTTT,CASSDRGTGHGTEAFF,TRBJ1-1,TRBV6-1,TRBD1,-
TGCAGCGTTGAGGGTAGCGGGAGGTCTGAGCAGTTCTTC,CSVEGSGRSEQFF,TRBJ2-1,TRBV29-1,TRBD2,-
TGTGCCAGCAGTGTTCTGGGGCAGAATAATGAAAAACTGTTTTTT,CASSVLGQNNEKLFF,TRBJ1-4,TRBV2,-,-
TGTGCCAGCAGCTTAGCGGGGGCCAGGGCCTACGAGCAGTACTTC,CASSLAGARAYEQYF,TRBJ2-7,TRBV7-2,-,-
TGTGCCAGCAGTGGGCAGGGAGGTAGGTCGCTCGCCTATGGCTACACCTTC,CASSGQGGRSLAYGYTF,TRBJ1-2,TRBV27,-,-
TGTGCCAGCGGCGTGGGGCTCGAGCAGTACTTC,CASGVGLEQYF,TRBJ2-7,TRBV3-1/TRBV3-2,-,-
TGTGCCAGCAGCTCCCCTCTCCGGACAGGGACTTACGAGCAGTACTTC,CASSSPLRTGTYEQYF,TRBJ2-7,TRBV7-9,TRBD1,-
TGTGCCAGCAGCCCCTGGGGGGTGAGCACAGATACGCAGTATTTT,CASSPWGVSTDTQYF,TRBJ2-3,TRBV27,-,-
TGTGCCAGCAGCCATCGGAGGGGCGAGACTGAAGCTTTCTTT,CASSHRRGETEAFF,TRBJ1-1,TRBV7-3,-,few
TGTGCCAGTAGTATTCGCCACAGCCTGGATAATTCACCCCTCCACTTT,CASSIRHSLDNSPLHF,TRBJ1-6,TRBV19,-,-
TGCGCCAGCAGCTTGGCCCTGACGGGTGAAGCTTTCTTT,CASSLALTGEAFF,TRBJ1-1,TRBV5-1,-,-
TGTGCCAGCAGTTTAAATCAGGGAGGCTCCTATGGCTACACCTTC,CASSLNQGGSYGYTF,TRBJ1-2,TRBV28,-,-
TGTGCCAGCAGCTTAGGGTTTCAGGGAATTGACTATGGCTACACCTTC,CASSLGFQGIDYGYTF,TRBJ1-2,TRBV7-8,-,-
TGTGCCAGCAGTCCCCTAGCGAAGCCCTACGAGCAGTACTTC,CASSPLAKPYEQYF,TRBJ2-7,TRBV27,-,-
TGTGCCAGCAGTGAAACAGGGATAACCTACAATGAGCAGTTCTTC,CASSETGITYNEQFF,TRBJ2-1,TRBV25-1,-,-
TGTGCCAGTAGTATAGGAGGGATAGGCCAGCCCCAGCATTTT,CASSIGGIGQPQHF,TRBJ1-5,TRBV19,-,-
TGCGCCAGCAGCTTAACATCTGAACATAATTCACCCCTCCACTTT,CASSLTSEHNSPLHF,TRBJ1-6,TRBV5-1,-,-
TGTGCCAGCAGTGTACAGGGGGCGCAAGGTCAGCCCCAGCATTTT,CASSVQGAQGQPQHF,TRBJ1-5,TRBV2,TRBD1,-
TGTGCCAGCAGCGCGCTAGCGGGAGGGTACAATGAGCAGTTCTTC,CASSALAGGYNEQFF,TRBJ2-1,TRBV5-5,TRBD2,-
TGTGCCAGCAGCTTAGTTTCGCTCGGGAGCTCCTACGAGCAGTACTTC,CASSLVSLGSSYEQYF,TRBJ2-7,TRBV11-2,-,-
TGCGCCAGCAGCCTCGGTCAGGGGCCGGACGGGGAGCTGTTTTTT,CASSLGQGPDGELFF,TRBJ2-2,TRBV4-3,-,-
TGTGCCAGCAGTAGACTAGCGGCGCAAGAGACCCAGTACTTC,CASSRLAAQETQYF,TRBJ2-5,TRBV6-2/TRBV6-3,TRBD2,-
TGTGCCAGCAGCGCGGACTCGACAGGATTGAGGGGCTACACCTTC,CASSADSTGLRGYTF,TRBJ1-2,TRBV5-6,-,-
TGTGCCAGCAGCTTAATGGGGACACCAAATTCACCCCTCCACTTT,CASSLMGTPNSPLHF,TRBJ1-6,TRBV7-2,-,-
TGCGCCAGCAGCTTGGACAGGGATGAAAAACTGTTTTTT,CASSLDRDEKLFF,TRBJ1-4,TRBV5-1,-,-
TGTGCCAGCAGCCCGAGACCCGATATAGCGGGAGGTTACAATGAGCAGTTCTTC,CASSPRPDIAGGYNEQFF,TRBJ2-1,TRBV7-6,TRBD2,many
TGTGCCAGCAGTTTGTCCGGGACAGGGAAAGGCTACACCTTC,CASSLSGTGKGYTF,TRBJ1-2,TRBV28,TRBD1,-
TGTGCCAGTAGTACAACAGGGGAGATCACTGAAGCTTTCTTT,CASSTTGEITEAFF,TRBJ1-1,TRBV19,TRBD1,-